These 16 T cell receptor beta chains came from one sample sequenced in a study of blood T cells in healthy people across ages. A second about 7 to 12 cycle PCR used barcoded and J-beta primers. TCRdb used MiXCR to reprocess the 5' RACE reads, holding one entry per CDR3 protein. The sample records around 850,000 distinct CDR3 sequences, about 36% being singletons. Sequencing was carried out using blood. The receptors were sampled from a man aged 18 to 35 in good health.

This clonotype was seen ten or more times. The CDR3 region has the DNA TGTGCCAGCAGCCTACCCCTCGATGGGGGTGAGACCCAGTACTTC. Translation: CASSLPLDGGETQYF. The rearrangement uses TRBV28 and TRBJ2-5; D possibly matches TRBD1 or TRBD2 (5 bases each). Trimming took off 6 bases at V and 5 bases at J, with 19 bases between the two ends. The CDR3 covers 15 residues. Germline CDR1 MDHEN, CDR2 SYDVKM.

The CDR3 loop is CASSVWGLNEKLFF. CDR3 in DNA: TGTGCCAGCAGCGTGTGGGGACTTAATGAAAAACTGTTTTTT. The chain combines TRBV7-6 with TRBJ1-4, with D tentatively TRBD1 (5 bases). The CDR3 is made up of 14 amino acids. Germline V gene data show CDR1 as SGHVS and CDR2 as FNYEAQ. V lost 5 bases, J lost 4 bases, and 11 bases lay in between. Using reference TRBV7-6 and TRBJ1-4 for the parts outside the CDR3, the full variable domain is GAGVSQSPRYKVTKRGQDVALRCDPISGHVSLYWYRQALGQGPEFLTYFNYEAQQDKSGLPNDRFSAERPEGSISTLTIQRTEQRDSAMYRCASSVWGLNEKLFFGSGTQLSVL.

V and J are TRBV29-1 and TRBJ1-1; D might be TRBD1 (5 bases). This CDR3 is 13 amino acids long. CDR1 is SQVTM and CDR2 is ANQGSEA in the germline V gene. V lost 3 bases, J lost 1 base, and 9 bases lay in between. The CDR3 DNA reads TGCAGCGTTGAGCCTGGGGGGAACACTGAAGCTTTCTTT. Translation gives CSVEPGGNTEAFF. The entire variable domain, with the rest obtained from reference TRBV29-1 and TRBJ1-1, is as follows: SAVISQKPSRDICQRGTSLTIQCQVDSQVTMMFWYRQQPGQSLTLIATANQGSEATYESGFVIDKFPISRPNLTFSTLTVSNMSPEDSSIYLCSVEPGGNTEAFFGQGTRLTVV.

The chain couples TRBV12-3 or TRBV12-4 to TRBJ1-5, with D tentatively TRBD1 (5 bases). The CDR3 consists of 13 residues. V was pared by 6 bases and J by 5 bases, with 11 bases between. CDR3 bases: TGTGCCAGCAGGGCCAGGGCGGATCAGCCCCAGCATTTT. It specifies CASRARADQPQHF.

The chain employs TRBV5-1 and TRBJ2-7, with D hard to call. Germline lookup yields CDR1 SGHRS and CDR2 YFSETQ. The V end lost 0 bases, the J end lost 0 bases, and 13 bases lay between the germline ends. The CDR3 has 16 residues. This chain's CDR3 is CASSLESTDFSYEQYF. The CDR3 DNA follows: TGCGCCAGCAGCTTGGAAAGCACCGACTTCTCCTACGAGCAGTACTTC. The full variable domain, rest sourced from reference TRBV5-1 and TRBJ2-7, is KAGVTQTPRYLIKTRGQQVTLSCSPISGHRSVSWYQQTPGQGLQFLFEYFSETQRNKGNFPGRFSGRQFSNSRSEMNVSTLELGDSALYLCASSLESTDFSYEQYFGPGTRLTVT.

The chain combines TRBV20-1 with TRBJ2-5; D not resolved. The germline gives CDR1 DFQATT, CDR2 SNEGSKA (reference sequence). This CDR3 comprises 13 residues. Between the trimmed V and J ends, which lost 0 bases and 2 bases, there was a span of 7 bases. Here the CDR3 reads CSARDYTQETQYF. CDR3 nucleotides: TGCAGTGCTAGAGACTACACACAAGAGACCCAGTACTTC.

This clonotype was counted a single time. The chain carries TRBV2 and TRBJ2-3; 8 nucleotides line up with TRBD2. V gave up 2 bases and J gave up 1 base; unmatched junction bases: 8. CDR1 SNHLY and CDR2 FYNNEI come from the germline V gene. CDR3 size: 17 residues. The DNA for the CDR3 is TGTGCCAGCAGTGAACCTGGGAGCGGGGGAGGCACAGATACGCAGTATTTT. Residues: CASSEPGSGGGTDTQYF.

Many counts were recorded for this clonotype. The chain is built from TRBV20-1 and TRBJ2-3; the D gene is possibly TRBD2 (6 bases). The CDR3 loop spans 13 amino acids. Trimming cost V 6 bases and J 2 bases, with 12 bases left between them. The germline V gene has CDR1 DFQATT and CDR2 SNEGSKA (reference sequence). In DNA, the CDR3 is TGCAGTGCCCCGCGGGGTTTCACAGATACGCAGTATTTT. This sequence encodes CSAPRGFTDTQYF.

This clonotype was seen once. V and J are TRBV10-3 and TRBJ2-3; TRBD2 matches 10 bases. This CDR3 is built from 18 residues. CDR1 is ENHRY, CDR2 SYGVKD, per germline. J lost 0 bases, V lost 7 bases, and 13 bases had no gene match. CDR3 sequence reads: CAITGRVAGGTSTDTQYF. CDR3 DNA sequence: TGTGCCATCACCGGTCGGGTAGCGGGGGGTACTAGCACAGATACGCAGTATTTT.

Worth noting for this clonotype: Compared with germline, one end of the junction differs, possibly owing to a read error. This chain links TRBV29-1 with TRBJ1-1; maybe TRBD1 (5 bases). From germline, CDR1 is SQVTM and CDR2 ANQGSEA. The CDR3 runs to 16 residues. CDR3 nucleotide sequence: TGCAGCGTTGAAGGATTGGGGAGTAGTTCGGACACTGAAACTTTCTTT. It yields the protein CSVEGLGSSSDTETFF.

The J gene is TRBJ2-3, the V gene TRBV12-3 or TRBV12-4, with TRBD2 matching 12 bases. CDR3 length: 17 amino acids. Unmatched junction bases numbered 3, after V lost 2 bases and J lost 0 bases. This CDR3 is CASSLSSGGVSTDTQYF. Here the CDR3 DNA reads TGTGCCAGCAGTTTATCTAGCGGGGGGGTTAGCACAGATACGCAGTATTTT.

This chain connects TRBV29-1 to TRBJ2-7, with 11 bases that match TRBD2. CDR1 is SQVTM and CDR2 is ANQGSEA in the germline V gene. Trimming removed 4 bases from V and 6 bases from J; junction bases left unmatched: 8. CDR3 length: 14 amino acids. The DNA for the CDR3 is TGCAGCGTTGTTAATAGCGGGAGGGCCTTCGAGCAGTACTTC. Its translation: CSVVNSGRAFEQYF.

Remarks on this clonotype: This clone may be a read error of a much larger clone one base away. The genes are TRBV12-3 or TRBV12-4 and TRBJ1-2; weak D call: TRBD1 (5 bases). V was cut by 5 bases and J by 8 bases, with 15 bases left in between. The CDR3 has 13 amino acids. The CDR3 bases are TGTGCCAGCAGTCCTGGCCGGGGCGCCGGCTACACCTTC. Amino acid sequence: CASSPGRGAGYTF.

This clonotype has a count of ten or more. A much larger clone lies a single base off, so this may be a read error. The chain recombines TRBV9 with TRBJ2-1; D is undetermined. CDR1 and CDR2 (germline): SGDLS, YYNGEE. This CDR3 comprises 14 residues. V gave up 3 bases and J gave up 7 bases, with 14 bases separating them. Here the CDR3 reads CASSASDLGNEQFF. Here the CDR3 DNA reads TGTGCCAGCAGCGCCTCCGACTTAGGGAATGAGCAGTTCTTC.

This clonotype has ten or more counts. This chain uses TRBV12-3 or TRBV12-4 with TRBJ1-5; TRBD1 agrees at 8 bases. This CDR3 region has 13 residues. V trimming: 6 bases; J trimming: 2 bases; junction bases outside the gene matches: 0. The CDR3 is CASRGQGNQPQHF. CDR3 DNA: TGTGCCAGCAGGGGACAGGGCAATCAGCCCCAGCATTTT.

The V gene is TRBV6-2 or TRBV6-3, the J gene TRBJ2-5; 7 bases align to TRBD1. The end of the DNA fits TRBJ2-7 better, so the J call may be wrong. From germline, CDR1 is MNHEY and CDR2 SVGEGT. The CDR3 is 16 residues long. The CDR3 loop reads CASSPTGWTGSYEQYF. CDR3 DNA sequence: TGTGCCAGCAGTCCTACCGGCTGGACAGGATCGTACGAGCAGTACTTC.